These 25 T cell receptor beta chains were all obtained from the same sample, sequenced in a study of T cells in women clearing cervical HPV infection listed by TCRdb under 2018. Library creation used the immunoSEQ multiplex PCR assay. The table was pulled from immuneACCESS by TCRdb, which kept in-frame rearrangements only. Such tables lose some clones; where checked, under half of the loss comes from unresolved V genes, and the rest has no known cause. The table kept for this sample lists tens of thousands of clones. Of the sample, more than 0.8% falls within the top ten clones. The sample consisted of blood buffy coat. These receptors were obtained from a woman aged 18 to 75 with a cervical HPV16 infection that either progressed to CIN3+ or cleared (not recorded which).

This CDR3 reads CATSDFVAGDVDTQYF. The CDR3 DNA, read in part, is TGTGCCACCAGTGATTTCGTAGCGGGGGACGTAGATACG. The chain joins TRBV24-1 to TRBJ2-3, with 9 bases aligning to TRBD2. The read gets to within 3 residues of the CDR3 end, and the germline J gene fills in the rest. Losses at the gene ends were 1 base for V and 5 bases for J; bases not matched to a gene: 6. From germline, CDR1 is KGHDR and CDR2 SFDVKD. The CDR3 is 16 residues long.

As to this clone: The read ends 3 residues shy of where the CDR3 ends; the end is completed using the germline J gene. The chain is built from TRBV18 and TRBJ2-1; 8 bases map to TRBD2. The CDR3 has 16 amino acids. With V trimmed by 3 bases and J by 3 bases, 7 bases remained unmatched. Germline V lookup: CDR1 KGHSH, CDR2 LQKENI. Incomplete CDR3 DNA: TGTGCCAGCTCACCTAAAGCGGGGGTCATCTACAATGAG. Amino acid sequence: CASSPKAGVIYNE. The entire CDR3 is CASSPKAGVIYNEQFF.

For this clone: Other DNA variants within this sample encode the same CDR3. CDR3 protein: CASSPTGGSDTYTF. The CDR3 bases that were read are TGTGCCAGCTCACCTACAGGGGGCAGTGATACC. This chain joins TRBV18 and TRBJ1-2; 9 bases match TRBD1. The read ends 3 residues before the CDR3 terminus; that terminus is restored from the germline J gene. CDR1 KGHSH and CDR2 LQKENI come from the germline V gene. CDR3 length: 14 residues.

Regarding this clone: Coverage ceases 3 residues before the CDR3 finishes, and the germline J gene fills in the end. The chain is built from TRBV18 and TRBJ1-4, with no clear D. The CDR3 is made up of 13 amino acids. Germline V lookup: CDR1 KGHSH, CDR2 LQKENI. V was shortened by 6 bases and J by 6 bases, with 11 bases between the two germline ends. The part of the CDR3 DNA that was read is TGTGCCAGCTCCCCAAGGCTAGATGAAAAA. Protein: CASSPRLDEK. The full CDR3 reads CASSPRLDEKLFF.

A remark on this clone: Read sequence stops 3 residues before the CDR3 end, and the germline J gene provides the missing end. V usage is TRBV5-1 and J usage is TRBJ2-7, with 7 bases aligning to TRBD1. This CDR3 has 12 residues. Germline V gene sequence: CDR1 SGHRS, CDR2 YFSETQ. The trim removed 5 bases at V and 6 bases at J, leaving 5 bases unmatched. The covered CDR3 bases are TGCGCCAGCAGTCGTACAGGGGCCGAG. Translation gives CASSRTGAE. The whole CDR3 is CASSRTGAEQYF.

As regards this clone: Read coverage stops 3 residues before the CDR3 terminus; the germline J gene supplies the remainder. The gene calls are TRBV10-1 and TRBJ2-2; possibly TRBD2 for D (5 bases). Trimming stripped 6 bases from V and 1 base from J, with 6 bases between. The CDR3 contains 13 residues. The germline V gene has CDR1 WNHNN and CDR2 SYGVQD (reference sequence). The CDR3 is CASRAGNTGELFF. CDR3 bases read: TGCGCCAGCAGGGCGGGGAACACCGGGGAG.

The CDR3: CASSQWLRVGSGANVLTF. The CDR3 bases that were read are TGTGCCAGCAGCCAATGGTTGCGGGTGGGCTCTGGGGCCAACGTC. The V gene is TRBV14, the J gene TRBJ2-6, with TRBD2 as a possible D gene (5 bases). The read stops 3 residues short of the end of the CDR3; the missing end is completed from the germline J gene. Germline-derived CDR1 and CDR2 are SGHDN and FVKESK. This CDR3 comprises 18 residues. V lost 2 bases to trimming and J lost 0 bases, with 14 bases between them.

To note about this clone: From the germline J gene comes the end of the CDR3, since the read stops 3 residues before it. This chain connects TRBV5-1 to TRBJ2-3, with 13 positions matching TRBD2. Per germline, CDR1 SGHRS and CDR2 YFSETQ. This CDR3 has 17 residues. With 4 bases clipped from V and 3 bases from J, the junction kept 8 bases outside the gene matches. The part of the CDR3 DNA that was read is TGCGCCAGCAGCCCAAGACTAGCGGGGGGAATAACAGATACG. It yields the protein CASSPRLAGGITDT. The whole CDR3 is CASSPRLAGGITDTQYF. The whole variable domain, filled in from reference TRBV5-1 and TRBJ2-3, reads KAGVTQTPRYLIKTRGQQVTLSCSPISGHRSVSWYQQTPGQGLQFLFEYFSETQRNKGNFPGRFSGRQFSNSRSEMNVSTLELGDSALYLCASSPRLAGGITDTQYFGPGTRLTVL.

Remarks on this clone: The CDR3 end is not reached by the read, which stops 3 residues before it; the germline J gene fills it in. The genes are TRBV20-1 and TRBJ2-6, with TRBD2 identical over 9 bases. V dropped 4 bases and J dropped 0; count of bases not matched to a gene: 7. Germline CDR1 DFQATT, CDR2 SNEGSKA (reference sequence). This CDR3 comprises 17 residues. Incomplete CDR3 DNA: TGCAGTGCTAAACTGGCGGGGGGGAACTCTGGGGCCAACGTC. The encoded protein is CSAKLAGGNSGANV. The whole CDR3 region reads CSAKLAGGNSGANVLTF.

For this clone: The read ends 3 residues before the CDR3 terminus; that terminus is restored from the germline J gene. The V gene is TRBV5-4, the J gene TRBJ2-2; possibly TRBD1 for D (6 bases). V lost 2 bases and J 8 bases, leaving 13 bases between the germline ends. CDR3 length equals 14 residues. Germline CDR1 and CDR2: SGHNT and YYREEE (reference sequence). CDR3 region: CASSLSQGYGELFF. The sequenced part of the CDR3 DNA is TGTGCCAGCAGCTTATCACAGGGATATGGGGAG.

Comment on this clone: The read finishes 3 residues shy of the CDR3 end, and the germline J gene is used to complete it. V and J are TRBV7-2 and TRBJ1-3, with D unclear. The length of the CDR3 is 13 residues. Trimming took 3 bases from V and 3 from J, leaving 6 bases between them. Germline-derived CDR1 and CDR2 are SGHTA and FQGNSA. This chain's CDR3 is CASSFKGGNTIYF. CDR3 bases read: TGTGCCAGCAGCTTCAAGGGTGGAAACACC.

Comment on this clone: The missing CDR3 end, 3 residues past where the read stops, is filled in from the germline J gene. The J gene is TRBJ2-3, the V gene TRBV9, with TRBD2 matching over 12 bases. Unmatched junction bases numbered 12, after V lost 4 bases and J lost 0 bases. Germline CDR1 SGDLS, CDR2 YYNGEE. CDR3 length: 19 residues. Partial CDR3 DNA: TGTGCCAGCAGCCCCCTGGCTAGCGGGGGGGTTCTTAGCACAGATACG. The encoded protein is CASSPLASGGVLSTDT. From start to end, the CDR3 is CASSPLASGGVLSTDTQYF.

A remark on this clone: The missing CDR3 end, 3 residues past where the read stops, is filled in from the germline J gene. V usage is TRBV6-1 and J usage is TRBJ2-5, with 9 bases that match TRBD1. Unmatched junction bases numbered 11, after V lost 4 bases and J lost 5 bases. The CDR3 runs to 16 residues. Germline CDR1 is MNHNS and CDR2 is SASEGT. The covered CDR3 bases are TGTGCCAGCAGTGCCCGGGACAGGGCGCTGGAGGAGACC. Protein: CASSARDRALEET. The entire CDR3 sequence reads CASSARDRALEETQYF.

Its frequency marks this clone as medium-sized. The read falls 3 residues short of the CDR3 end, and the missing part is taken from the germline J gene. The chain joins TRBV2 to TRBJ2-3; tentative D call: TRBD2 (5 bases). This CDR3 is built from 15 residues. Between the trimmed V and J ends, which lost 4 bases and 2 bases, there was a span of 13 bases. The germline gives CDR1 SNHLY, CDR2 FYNNEI. Here the CDR3 reads CASSGGSSSTDTQYF. Incomplete CDR3 DNA: TGTGCCAGCAGTGGAGGGTCGTCTTCCACAGATACG.

As regards this clone: The CDR3 end lies 3 residues beyond the end of the read and is filled in from the germline J gene. The chain couples TRBV4-2 to TRBJ2-3; D unresolved. The V gene's germline CDR1 is LGHNA and CDR2 YNFKEQ. There are 14 residues in the CDR3. The germline V and J ends were trimmed by 0 bases and 4 bases, with 8 bases remaining between them. The CDR3 loop reads CASSQDKVADTQYF. The sequenced CDR3 bases are TGTGCCAGCAGCCAAGATAAGGTTGCAGATACG.

CDR3 DNA (partial): TGTGCCAGCAGTTACGCACGGGGTAATTCACCC. This gives the protein CASSYARGNSP. From start to end, the CDR3 is CASSYARGNSPLHF. The chain carries TRBV6-2 or TRBV6-3 and TRBJ1-6; D not certain. The read falls 3 residues short of the CDR3 end, and the missing part is taken from the germline J gene. CDR1 is MNHEY and CDR2 is SVGEGT in the germline V gene. Trimming shortened V by 2 bases and J by 6 bases, and 8 bases separated the two germline ends. This CDR3 has 14 amino acids.

As to this clone: The read halts 3 residues ahead of the CDR3 end, with the missing end drawn from the germline J gene. The genes are TRBV19 and TRBJ1-2, with no clear D. This CDR3 spans 15 amino acids. The germline V gene has CDR1 LNHDA and CDR2 SQIVND (reference sequence). The CDR3 DNA, read in part, is TGTGCCAGTAGTGTCTCTTTTGGCAGATACTACGAC. It yields the protein CASSVSFGRYYD. The full CDR3 reads CASSVSFGRYYDYTF. Combining the CDR3 with reference TRBV19 and TRBJ1-2 gives the whole variable domain DGGITQSPKYLFRKEGQNVTLSCEQNLNHDAMYWYRQDPGQGLRLIYYSQIVNDFQKGDIAEGYSVSREKKESFPLTVTSAQKNPTAFYLCASSVSFGRYYDYTFGSGTRLTVV.

Points on this clone: Coverage ceases 3 residues before the CDR3 finishes, and the germline J gene fills in the end. The rearrangement uses TRBV5-1 and TRBJ2-7, with 12 bases that match TRBD2. Germline V lookup: CDR1 SGHRS, CDR2 YFSETQ. With 7 bases clipped from V and 5 bases from J, the junction kept 7 bases outside the gene matches. The CDR3 loop spans 14 amino acids. The CDR3: CASQTTSGGNEQYF. The CDR3 bases that were read are TGCGCCAGCCAGACGACTAGCGGGGGTAACGAG. Drawing the rest from reference TRBV5-1 and TRBJ2-7, the complete variable domain is KAGVTQTPRYLIKTRGQQVTLSCSPISGHRSVSWYQQTPGQGLQFLFEYFSETQRNKGNFPGRFSGRQFSNSRSEMNVSTLELGDSALYLCASQTTSGGNEQYFGPGTRLTVT.

Comments on this clone: The CDR3 is cut off 3 residues early in the read; its end comes from the germline J gene. The chain joins TRBV30 to TRBJ1-6, with 12 bases aligning to TRBD1. This CDR3 contains 16 residues. V lost 4 bases and J lost 4; bases outside the gene matches: 5. CDR1 GTSNPN and CDR2 SVGIG come from the germline V gene (reference sequence). The CDR3 region is CAWTGTGGSYNSPLHF. The DNA read from the CDR3 is TGTGCCTGGACCGGGACAGGGGGCTCGTATAATTCACCC. Full variable domain (rest looked up from reference TRBV30 and TRBJ1-6): SQTIHQWPATLVQPVGSPLSLECTVEGTSNPNLYWYRQAAGRGLQLLFYSVGIGQISSEVPQNLSASRPQDRQFILSSKKLLLSDSGFYLCAWTGTGGSYNSPLHFGNGTRLTVT.

With respect to this clone: The CDR3 is cut off 3 residues early in the read; its end comes from the germline J gene. The gene calls are TRBV10-1 and TRBJ2-7; 9 positions agree with TRBD1. The CDR3 covers 15 residues. CDR1 and CDR2 from the germline V gene are WNHNN and SYGVQD (reference sequence). The junction had 6 bases not matched to a gene; V was cut back by 6 bases and J by 0 bases. The CDR3 bases that were read are TGCGCCAGCAGACAGGGGGCTCTCCCCTCCTACGAG. Translated, it gives CASRQGALPSYE. In full, the CDR3 reads CASRQGALPSYEQYF.

In regard to this clone: The CDR3 extends 3 residues past the end of the read, so its final part is completed from the germline J gene. V is TRBV7-6 and J is TRBJ2-1; 10 nucleotides line up with TRBD2. Germline V CDR1 and CDR2: SGHVS, FNYEAQ. This CDR3 region has 18 residues. V was pared by 2 bases and J by 5 bases, with 12 bases of the junction left unmatched. The CDR3 bases that were read are TGTGCCAGCAGCTTACGCTCTCTTATAGCGGGGGGAAACAATGAG. Translating it yields CASSLRSLIAGGNNE. The whole CDR3 sequence is CASSLRSLIAGGNNEQFF. Together with reference TRBV7-6 and TRBJ2-1, the CDR3 gives the full variable domain: GAGVSQSPRYKVTKRGQDVALRCDPISGHVSLYWYRQALGQGPEFLTYFNYEAQQDKSGLPNDRFSAERPEGSISTLTIQRTEQRDSAMYRCASSLRSLIAGGNNEQFFGPGTRLTVL.

For this clone: The CDR3 end lies 3 residues beyond the end of the read and is filled in from the germline J gene. This chain uses TRBV7-9 with TRBJ1-3, with 8 positions matching TRBD1. V was clipped by 5 bases and J by 4 bases; unmatched bases: 4. CDR3 length equals 14 residues. CDR1 is SEHNR, CDR2 FQNEAQ, per germline (reference sequence). The CDR3 loop is CASSPGGAGNTIYF. The CDR3 bases that were read are TGTGCCAGCAGCCCAGGGGGCGCCGGAAACACC.

In the case of this clone: The read ends 3 residues before the CDR3 terminus; that terminus is restored from the germline J gene. The chain carries TRBV18 and TRBJ2-7, with 8 bases fitting TRBD1. This CDR3 region has 15 residues. CDR1 is KGHSH and CDR2 is LQKENI in the germline V gene. Trimming removed 6 bases from V and 0 bases from J; junction bases left unmatched: 7. Incomplete CDR3 DNA: TGTGCCAGCTCCCCCGACAGGGGTGCCTCCTACGAG. Translated, it gives CASSPDRGASYE. The full-length CDR3 reads as CASSPDRGASYEQYF.

Turning to this clone: The read comes to an end 3 residues before the CDR3 does, leaving the germline J gene to fill in the end. The chain combines TRBV6-2 or TRBV6-3 with TRBJ2-2; tentatively, D is TRBD2 (5 bases). V was trimmed by 1 base and J by 7 bases, leaving 10 bases between them. The germline gives CDR1 MNHEY, CDR2 SVGEGT. This CDR3 comprises 14 residues. The sequenced part of the CDR3 DNA is TGTGCCAGCAGTTACTTTACTAGAGGCGGGGAG. Its protein is CASSYFTRGGE. Given in full, the CDR3 is CASSYFTRGGELFF.

On this clone: The CDR3 is cut off 3 residues early in the read; its end comes from the germline J gene. The chain joins TRBV20-1 to TRBJ2-3; 11 bases fit TRBD2. The length of the CDR3 is 16 residues. From germline, CDR1 is DFQATT and CDR2 SNEGSKA (reference sequence). V was pared by 5 bases and J by 3 bases, with 10 bases of the junction left unmatched. The CDR3 spells CSALSLAGGPTDTQYF. The DNA read from the CDR3 is TGCAGTGCTCTATCCCTAGCGGGGGGTCCTACAGATACG.